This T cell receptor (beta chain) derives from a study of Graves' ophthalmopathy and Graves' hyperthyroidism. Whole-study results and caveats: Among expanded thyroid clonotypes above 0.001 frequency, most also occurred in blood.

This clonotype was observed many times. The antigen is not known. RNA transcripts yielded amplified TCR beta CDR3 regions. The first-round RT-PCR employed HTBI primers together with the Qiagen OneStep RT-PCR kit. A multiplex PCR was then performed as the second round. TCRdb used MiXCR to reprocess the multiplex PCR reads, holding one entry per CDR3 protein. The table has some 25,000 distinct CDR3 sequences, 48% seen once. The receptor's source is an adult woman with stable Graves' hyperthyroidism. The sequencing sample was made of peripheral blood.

This CDR3 is CASSGTGYNEQFF. The CDR3, as DNA: TGTGCCAGCAGCGGGACGGGCTACAATGAGCAGTTCTTC. The V call is TRBV6-2 or TRBV6-3, the J call TRBJ2-1, with D perhaps being TRBD1 or TRBD2 (5 bases each). From germline, CDR1 is MNHEY and CDR2 SVGEGT. CDR3 length: 13 amino acids. V was trimmed by 6 bases and J by 3 bases, leaving 9 bases between them.